The 28 T cell receptor beta chains in this list originate from one sample, sequenced in a study of blood T cell repertoires in COVID-19 (dated by TCRdb to 2018 to 2021). Libraries were built with the immunoSEQ multiplex PCR assay. TCRdb took over this immuneACCESS table, retaining in-frame rearrangements with V and J assigned. Such tables are incomplete; in checked studies, under half of the missing clones stem from an unresolved V gene, and the remainder is unexplained. Across this sample there are about 270,000 clones, with 85% to 90% seen only once. The leading ten clones occupy under 3% of the sample. The sample was PBMCs or T cells enriched from blood (not recorded which). The receptors originated from a woman between 18 and 30 years old who had recovered from COVID-19.

V gene TRBV5-1 combines with J gene TRBJ1-2; 9 bases match TRBD1. Per germline, CDR1 SGHRS and CDR2 YFSETQ. The CDR3 has 13 amino acids. Trimming cost V 7 bases and J 8 bases; bases outside gene matches: 9. The CDR3 DNA reads TGCGCCAGCGCTAGCCGGGACAGGGCAGGCTACACCTTC. It is translated as CASASRDRAGYTF.

This chain joins TRBV3-1 (or the pseudogene TRBV3-2) and TRBJ2-7, with D unresolved. Trimming stripped 1 base from V and 2 bases from J, with 9 bases between. The CDR3 runs to 14 residues. Looked up from germline, CDR1 is LGHDT and CDR2 is YNNKEL (reference sequence). The CDR3 reads CASSQVGQAYEQYF. The CDR3 bases are TGTGCCAGCAGCCAAGTTGGGCAGGCCTACGAGCAGTACTTC.

This chain connects TRBV24-1 to TRBJ1-1, with 9 bases aligning to TRBD1. The CDR3 runs to 16 residues. Germline V gene sequence: CDR1 KGHDR, CDR2 SFDVKD. V shed 5 bases and J 1 base; nucleotides not matched to a gene: 7. Here the CDR3 DNA reads TGTGCCACCAGTGGTAACAGGGGGCCGAGGAACACTGAAGCTTTCTTT. Encoded protein: CATSGNRGPRNTEAFF.

There are a few counts of this clone. The CDR3 reads CASSFRDSVLNTEAFF. The CDR3 DNA reads TGCGCCAGCAGCTTCCGGGACAGTGTATTGAACACTGAAGCTTTCTTT. V gene TRBV5-1 combines with J gene TRBJ1-1; 7 bases are shared with TRBD1. There are 16 residues in the CDR3. Per germline, CDR1 SGHRS and CDR2 YFSETQ. The V and J ends lost 2 bases and 0 bases, in that order; junction bases with no gene match: 7.

V is TRBV5-5 and J is TRBJ2-2; 10 nucleotides align to TRBD2. The trim removed 4 bases at V and 1 base at J, leaving 1 base unmatched. CDR1 is SGHKS and CDR2 is YYEKEE in the germline V gene (reference sequence). The CDR3 is made up of 15 amino acids. The CDR3 sequence: CASSLAGENTGELFF. DNA for the CDR3: TGTGCCAGCAGCCTAGCGGGGGAGAACACCGGGGAGCTGTTTTTT.

The CDR3 reads CASSQVPGVTEAFF. The CDR3 bases are TGTGCCAGCAGCCAAGTCCCCGGGGTCACTGAAGCTTTCTTT. The rearrangement links TRBV3-1 (or the pseudogene TRBV3-2) to TRBJ1-1; no firm D call. CDR1 is LGHDT and CDR2 is YNNKEL in the germline V gene (reference sequence). Trimming removed 1 base at V and 4 bases at J, with 10 bases between. CDR3 size: 14 residues.

The V call is TRBV19, the J call TRBJ1-1, with D maybe TRBD1 (5 bases). V lost 1 base to trimming and J lost 1 base, with 13 bases between them. CDR3 size: 16 residues. Germline V gene lookup returns CDR1 LNHDA and CDR2 SQIVND (reference sequence). CDR3 nucleotide sequence: TGTGCCAGTAGTATAGGGAAGGCAGGGAAGAACACTGAAGCTTTCTTT. Its translation is CASSIGKAGKNTEAFF.

The rearrangement uses TRBV9 and TRBJ2-3; TRBD1 aligns across 10 bases. Per germline, CDR1 SGDLS and CDR2 YYNGEE. The CDR3 consists of 18 residues. V lost 4 bases, J lost 2 bases, and 13 bases stayed unmatched. In DNA, the CDR3 is TGTGCCAGCAGCTCTAGAGCCGGACAGGGGGGAGACACAGATACGCAGTATTTT. Its translation is CASSSRAGQGGDTDTQYF.

The chain has TRBV2 and TRBJ2-7; D gene unclear. Trimming shortened V by 3 bases and J by 6 bases, and 6 bases separated the two germline ends. CDR3 length: 11 amino acids. Germline V CDR1 and CDR2: SNHLY, FYNNEI. The CDR3, as DNA: TGTGCCAGCAGTGATTTCAGCGAGCAGTACTTC. This sequence encodes CASSDFSEQYF.

The chain's CDR3 is CASSKEDRTDPGNTIYF. The CDR3 DNA reads as TGTGCCAGCAGCAAAGAAGATAGGACAGACCCTGGAAACACCATATATTTT. V is TRBV21-1 and J is TRBJ1-3; the table's D call TRBD1 went unverified against the DNA. TRBV21-1 is a pseudogene locus. There are 17 residues in the CDR3.

This clone was counted a few times. V and J are TRBV5-4 and TRBJ2-2; TRBD1 matches at 9 bases. In germline, CDR1 is SGHNT, CDR2 YYREEE (reference sequence). With 4 bases clipped from V and 4 bases from J, the junction kept 2 bases outside the gene matches. The CDR3 is 14 amino acids. CDR3 region: CASSGTGRTGELFF. The CDR3 DNA is TGTGCCAGCAGCGGGACAGGGCGCACCGGGGAGCTGTTTTTT.

The DNA for the CDR3 is TGCGCCAGCAGCCAAGAACCCGGGTTCACCGGGGAGCTGTTTTTT. Residues: CASSQEPGFTGELFF. The genes are TRBV4-1 and TRBJ2-2; D remains ambiguous. Between the trimmed V and J ends, which lost 0 bases and 4 bases, there was a span of 9 bases. This CDR3 comprises 15 residues. Germline CDR1 reads MGHRA; CDR2 reads YSYEKL.

The V call is TRBV7-2, the J call TRBJ2-5; the D gene is possibly TRBD2 (7 bases). Germline CDR1 and CDR2: SGHTA and FQGNSA. The V end was cut by 1 base, the J end by 1 base, with 13 bases between. CDR3 size: 16 residues. The CDR3 bases are TGTGCCAGCAGCTTAGTCACAGGGACTACCCAAGAGACCCAGTACTTC. This encodes CASSLVTGTTQETQYF.

This chain connects TRBV12-3 or TRBV12-4 to TRBJ2-7, with 7 bases that match TRBD1. The CDR3 totals 13 residues. V dropped 5 bases and J dropped 7; count of bases not matched to a gene: 8. The CDR3: CASSHTGVWEQYF. In DNA form, the CDR3 reads TGTGCCAGCAGTCACACAGGGGTGTGGGAGCAGTACTTC.

V is TRBV20-1 and J is TRBJ2-5; D is uncertain. V dropped 5 bases and J dropped 2 bases, with 3 bases sitting between them. CDR3 length equals 10 residues. Germline V gene sequence: CDR1 DFQATT, CDR2 SNEGSKA (reference sequence). The CDR3 loop reads CSASQETQYF. The CDR3 nucleotides are TGCAGTGCTTCTCAAGAGACCCAGTACTTC.

About this clone itself: The sample holds other DNA sequences that translate to the same CDR3. J is TRBJ2-2 and V is TRBV5-1; TRBD2 matches 8 bases. V lost 7 bases, J lost 5 bases, and 4 bases stayed unmatched. The CDR3 loop spans 13 amino acids. The germline V gene encodes CDR1 SGHRS and CDR2 YFSETQ. CDR3 sequence: CASGLAGTGELFF. The CDR3 bases are TGCGCCAGCGGACTAGCTGGGACCGGGGAGCTGTTTTTT.

The chain is built from TRBV7-2 and TRBJ1-1; D is ambiguous. CDR3 length: 12 amino acids. Germline V CDR1 and CDR2: SGHTA, FQGNSA. V lost 2 bases to trimming and J lost 10 bases, with 11 bases between them. The CDR3 here is CASSLSRIRAFF. CDR3 nucleotides: TGTGCCAGCAGCTTATCGAGGATCCGAGCTTTCTTT. Combining the CDR3 with reference TRBV7-2 and TRBJ1-1 gives the whole variable domain GAGVSQSPSNKVTEKGKDVELRCDPISGHTALYWYRQSLGQGLEFLIYFQGNSAPDKSGLPSDRFSAERTGGSVSTLTIQRTQQEDSAVYLCASSLSRIRAFFGQGTRLTVV.

The chain recombines TRBV28 with TRBJ2-1; 10 nucleotides agree with TRBD1. This CDR3 has 14 amino acids. Germline-derived CDR1 and CDR2 are MDHEN and SYDVKM. The J segment lost 10 bases and the V segment lost 6 bases, leaving 9 bases of the junction unmatched. The CDR3 protein is CASSSPGTGDEQFF. In DNA, the CDR3 is TGTGCCAGCAGCAGTCCCGGGACAGGGGACGAGCAGTTCTTC.

This clone was found a few times. The rearrangement links TRBV12-3 or TRBV12-4 to TRBJ1-2, with D hard to call. The CDR3 spans 13 residues. With 7 bases removed from V and 7 bases from J, the gap between germline ends came to 16 bases. CDR3 amino acids: CASTRPGYSGYTF. The DNA for the CDR3 is TGTGCCAGCACTCGTCCGGGGTATTCTGGCTACACCTTC.

CDR3 residues: CASSLAGGALNEQFF. DNA for the CDR3: TGTGCCAGCAGCTTAGCGGGGGGGGCTCTCAATGAGCAGTTCTTC. The chain combines TRBV11-2 with TRBJ2-1, with 8 bases fitting TRBD2. This CDR3 is 15 amino acids long. From germline, CDR1 is SGHAT and CDR2 FQNNGV. The trim removed 1 base at V and 6 bases at J, leaving 5 bases unmatched. The full variable domain, rest sourced from reference TRBV11-2 and TRBJ2-1, is EAGVAQSPRYKIIEKRQSVAFWCNPISGHATLYWYQQILGQGPKLLIQFQNNGVVDDSQLPKDRFSAERLKGVDSTLKIQPAKLEDSAVYLCASSLAGGALNEQFFGPGTRLTVL.

The chain is built from TRBV11-3 and TRBJ2-1, with D possibly matching TRBD2 (6 bases). In germline, CDR1 is SGHNT, CDR2 YENEEA. V was trimmed by 5 bases and J by 4 bases, leaving 18 bases between them. The CDR3 runs 16 residues. The CDR3 is CASSRGEGAGYNEQFF. The CDR3 DNA reads as TGTGCCAGCAGCCGTGGAGAAGGGGCGGGGTACAATGAGCAGTTCTTC.

The V and J genes are TRBV7-2 and TRBJ1-6; TRBD1 agrees at 9 bases. CDR1 SGHTA and CDR2 FQGNSA come from the germline V gene. V shed 9 bases and J 7 bases; nucleotides not matched to a gene: 13. There are 16 residues in the CDR3. The CDR3 protein is CASEPVGTGHNSPLHF. The CDR3 coding sequence is TGTGCCAGTGAGCCCGTCGGGACAGGGCACAATTCACCCCTCCACTTT. Looking up the rest from reference TRBV7-2 and TRBJ1-6 gives the full variable domain: GAGVSQSPSNKVTEKGKDVELRCDPISGHTALYWYRQSLGQGLEFLIYFQGNSAPDKSGLPSDRFSAERTGGSVSTLTIQRTQQEDSAVYLCASEPVGTGHNSPLHFGNGTRLTVT.

J is TRBJ1-6 and V is TRBV3-1 (or the pseudogene TRBV3-2); D uncertain. V was cut by 0 bases and J by 1 base, with 10 bases left in between. The CDR3 spans 17 residues. From germline, CDR1 is LGHDT and CDR2 YNNKEL (reference sequence). CDR3: CASSQDPQASYNSPLHF. CDR3 DNA: TGTGCCAGCAGCCAAGATCCCCAGGCATCCTATAATTCACCCCTCCACTTT.

This chain uses TRBV7-9 with TRBJ2-7, with 8 positions matching TRBD1. The V gene end was trimmed by 2 bases and the J gene end by 3 bases; junction bases not matched to a gene: 6. CDR1 is SEHNR and CDR2 is FQNEAQ in the germline V gene (reference sequence). This CDR3 contains 15 residues. This CDR3 reads CASSLPPGGGYEQYF. CDR3 DNA: TGTGCCAGCAGCTTACCCCCAGGGGGCGGCTACGAGCAGTACTTC.

CDR3 sequence reads: CASSLRGGGEKLFF. The CDR3 nucleotides read TGTGCCAGCAGTTTGCGGGGTGGTGGTGAAAAACTGTTTTTT. The genes are TRBV28 and TRBJ1-4; D gene uncertain. The germline V gene encodes CDR1 MDHEN and CDR2 SYDVKM. The CDR3 sequence is 14 residues long. With 3 bases removed from V and 7 bases from J, the gap between germline ends came to 12 bases.

The chain uses TRBV6-5 and TRBJ2-3, with D possibly TRBD1 on 5 matching bases. The CDR3 totals 13 residues. V was pared by 6 bases and J by 0 bases, with 7 bases between. Germline V CDR1 and CDR2: MNHEY, SVGAGI. In DNA, the CDR3 is TGTGCCAGCAGGGGGCCTAGCACAGATACGCAGTATTTT. This sequence encodes CASRGPSTDTQYF.

A word on this clone: Other nucleotide sequences in the sample specify the same CDR3. V gene TRBV3-1 (or the pseudogene TRBV3-2) combines with J gene TRBJ1-1; TRBD1 matches at 7 bases. J gave up 3 bases and V 4 bases, and 5 bases lay outside the gene matches. The CDR3 runs 14 residues. Germline V CDR1 and CDR2: LGHDT, YNNKEL (reference sequence). The CDR3 here is CASSPRQGYTEAFF. The CDR3 coding sequence is TGTGCCAGCAGCCCACGACAGGGATACACTGAAGCTTTCTTT.

The genes are TRBV9 and TRBJ1-6; maybe TRBD1 (5 bases). V was clipped by 5 bases and J by 13 bases, with 25 bases between them. CDR3 length equals 16 residues. CDR1 SGDLS and CDR2 YYNGEE come from the germline V gene. This CDR3 is CASSPIPDSLLGPLHF. CDR3 nucleotide sequence: TGTGCCAGCAGTCCTATTCCTGACAGCTTACTGGGGCCCCTCCACTTT.